This is a list of T cell receptor beta chains from one sample in a study of T cell responses to AZD1222 COVID-19 vaccine. Measured with immunoSEQ multiplex PCR; TCRdb has only the in-frame clones, and not every one. This table has around 70,000 clones, about 85% appearing once. The sample consisted of peripheral blood, taken 28 days after the second AZD1222 dose. The receptor set was obtained from an adult who received the AZD1222 COVID-19 vaccine. Each CDR3 is given with its conserved first and last residue. D genes are given only for firm matches. Rows give clone size only sometimes, using once, few, many, or a class for an expanded clone.

>NA|TRBV5-4|TRBD1|TRBJ1-1
CASSSGQGETEAFF
TGTGCCAGCAGCTCCGGACAGGGGGAAACTGAAGCTTTCTTT
>NA|TRBV27|NA|TRBJ1-5
CASRSRGHGNQPQHF
TGTGCCAGCAGATCACGCGGACATGGCAATCAGCCCCAGCATTTT
>once|TRBV27|NA|TRBJ2-4
CASSPTEVQNIQYF
TGTGCCAGCAGTCCGACAGAAGTACAAAACATTCAGTACTTC
>NA|TRBV3-1/TRBV3-2|NA|TRBJ2-1
CASSQFLGSYNEQFF
TGTGCCAGCAGCCAGTTCCTCGGGTCCTACAATGAGCAGTTCTTC
>NA|TRBV2|NA|TRBJ1-1
CASSDQGTDTEAFF
TGTGCCAGCAGTGACCAGGGGACCGACACTGAAGCTTTCTTT
>once|TRBV18|NA|TRBJ2-5
CASSPGWGKEETQYF
TGTGCCAGCTCACCGGGCTGGGGGAAGGAAGAGACCCAGTACTTC
>NA|TRBV6-6|TRBD2|TRBJ2-1
CASSLWLAGAGEQFF
TGTGCCAGCAGTTTGTGGCTAGCGGGAGCCGGGGAGCAGTTCTTC
>NA|TRBV11-2|NA|TRBJ1-1
CASSLDLLGGQNTEAFF
TGTGCCAGCAGCTTAGATCTACTCGGGGGGCAGAACACTGAAGCTTTCTTT
>NA|TRBV29-1|TRBD1|TRBJ1-4
CSAQGLPRANEKLFF
TGCAGCGCACAGGGGTTACCGAGAGCTAATGAAAAACTGTTTTTT
>NA|TRBV20-1|TRBD1|TRBJ1-1
CSLNRGERAFF
TGCAGCCTTAACAGGGGCGAAAGAGCTTTCTTT
>once|TRBV9|TRBD1|TRBJ1-6
CASSVDEGAGSPLHF
TGTGCCAGCAGCGTAGATGAGGGGGCAGGATCACCCCTCCACTTT